These 5 T cell receptor beta chains were all obtained from the same sample, sequenced in a study of Ad26.COV2.S vaccination and SARS-CoV-2 variants. Libraries were prepared by immunoSEQ multiplex PCR; TCRdb keeps only in-frame clonotypes and omits some of them. The top ten clones hold 3% to 4% of a sample with approximately 400,000 clones, 70% to 90% of them seen once. Treatment of the sample: some 20 received Ad26.COV2.S at low or high dose, single or two shots; 5 received placebo; per-sample allocation not given. The investigators took samples on day 63 after the first vaccine or placebo injection. The sample was peripheral blood, taken in a trial of Ad26.COV2.S vaccine versus placebo. These receptor sequences come from a person aged 18 to 59 who received the Ad26.COV2.S COVID-19 vaccine or a placebo.

This chain joins TRBV6-5 and TRBJ1-1, with 9 positions matching TRBD1. The ends lost 4 bases at V and 7 bases at J; junction bases unmatched: 4. Germline-derived CDR1 and CDR2 are MNHEY and SVGAGI. The CDR3 is made up of 13 amino acids. Written as DNA, the CDR3 is TGTGCCAGCAGTTCCGGGACAGGGATTGAAGCTTTCTTT. Residues: CASSSGTGIEAFF.

The chain combines TRBV5-1 with TRBJ2-2; D might be TRBD2 (5 bases). V lost 0 bases and J lost 4, with 10 bases in between. Looked up from germline, CDR1 is SGHRS and CDR2 is YFSETQ. This CDR3 has 15 residues. CDR3 bases: TGCGCCAGCAGCTTGGATCTAGCAGGCACCGGGGAGCTGTTTTTT. Protein product: CASSLDLAGTGELFF.

J is TRBJ2-3 and V is TRBV2; 12 nucleotides line up with TRBD2. Germline V gene sequence: CDR1 SNHLY, CDR2 FYNNEI. The CDR3 consists of 15 residues. After removal of 8 bases from V and 5 bases from J, the junction contained 8 bases not matched to a gene. Here the CDR3 reads CASGRASGRGDTQYF. Here the CDR3 DNA reads TGTGCCAGCGGCAGGGCTAGCGGGAGGGGAGATACGCAGTATTTT.

The rearrangement uses TRBV18 and TRBJ2-5, with D maybe TRBD1 (6 bases). This CDR3 spans 16 amino acids. Trimming took 3 bases from V and 2 from J, leaving 16 bases between them. CDR1 is KGHSH and CDR2 is LQKENI in the germline V gene. The CDR3 is CASSPNRVKSQETQYF. CDR3 DNA: TGTGCCAGCTCACCCAACAGGGTAAAGTCACAAGAGACCCAGTACTTC. Looking up the rest from reference TRBV18 and TRBJ2-5 gives the full variable domain: NAGVMQNPRHLVRRRGQEARLRCSPMKGHSHVYWYRQLPEEGLKFMVYLQKENIIDESGMPKERFSAEFPKEGPSILRIQQVVRGDSAAYFCASSPNRVKSQETQYFGPGTRLLVL.

The rearrangement joins TRBV5-1 to TRBJ2-4; D unresolved. Germline V lookup: CDR1 SGHRS, CDR2 YFSETQ. CDR3 size: 16 residues. The germline V and J ends were trimmed by 4 bases and 2 bases, with 16 bases remaining between them. The DNA for the CDR3 is TGCGCCAGCAGCCTCAGATACCCCTGGACCAAAAACATTCAGTACTTC. It yields the protein CASSLRYPWTKNIQYF.